These 6 T cell receptor beta chains came from one sample sequenced in a study. Treg sorting used a CD4+CD25+CD127-/low gate. TCRdb re-called the 5' RACE reads with MiXCR, one entry per CDR3 protein. The sample lists roughly 60,000 distinct CDR3 sequences; more than 25% were seen once. The sequencing sample was made of tumor-infiltrating Tregs sorted from the breast tumor. The receptors here all came from a female donor with breast cancer.

Concerning this clonotype itself: One end of the junction fails to match germline, which may point to a read error. This chain links TRBV7-9 with TRBJ1-4, with 7 bases identical to TRBD1. Germline CDR1 and CDR2: SEHNR and FQNEAQ (reference sequence). CDR3 length equals 14 residues. The CDR3 sequence is CASSLEGTVPQADF. CDR3 sequence (DNA): TGTGCCAGCAGCTTAGAGGGGACAGTGCCCCAGGCAGATTTT.

The chain couples TRBV3-1 to TRBJ1-2, with D maybe TRBD1 (5 bases). Germline loops: CDR1 LGHDT, CDR2 YNNKEL (reference sequence). Deletions cut 2 bases from V and 6 bases from J, with 10 bases between. This CDR3 has 13 residues. In DNA form, the CDR3 reads TGTGCCAGCAGCCAACCACCAGGGAATGGCTACACCTTC. This gives the protein CASSQPPGNGYTF.

In its sample, this clonotype was seen a few times. The rearrangement links TRBV6-1 to TRBJ2-6; TRBD1 aligns across 10 bases. This CDR3 has 19 residues. The V and J ends lost 8 bases and 1 base, in that order; junction bases with no gene match: 14. CDR1 is MNHNS and CDR2 is SASEGT in the germline V gene. CDR3 loop: CASSGDWGTGESGANVLTF. In DNA, the CDR3 is TGTGCCAGCTCCGGTGATTGGGGGACAGGGGAGTCTGGGGCCAACGTCCTGACTTTC.

This clonotype was seen only a few times. The chain is built from TRBV6-2 or TRBV6-3 and TRBJ2-7, with TRBD2 matching over 15 bases. Trimming at V came to 2 bases and at J to 4 bases, leaving 9 bases not matched to a gene. This CDR3 contains 18 residues. The germline V gene encodes CDR1 MNHEY and CDR2 SVGEGT. The DNA for the CDR3 is TGTGCCAGCAGTTACCGCCCGGGACTAGCGGGAGGACAATACGAGCAGTACTTC. It is translated as CASSYRPGLAGGQYEQYF.

The sample holds many counts of this clonotype. This chain connects TRBV4-1 to TRBJ2-4; the D gene is possibly TRBD2 (5 bases). The CDR3 is made up of 15 amino acids. Germline loops: CDR1 MGHRA, CDR2 YSYEKL. The germline V and J ends were trimmed by 4 bases and 7 bases, with 17 bases remaining between them. CDR3 bases: TGCGCCAGCAGCCCCTGGGGAGCGAGAACGAACATTCAGTACTTC. Its translation is CASSPWGARTNIQYF.

In its sample, this clonotype was seen many times. The chain carries TRBV7-7 and TRBJ2-5; TRBD1 matches 9 bases. The CDR3 is made up of 14 amino acids. With V trimmed by 5 bases and J by 3 bases, 4 bases remained unmatched. The germline gives CDR1 SSHAT, CDR2 FNYEAQ (reference sequence). The CDR3: CASSNTGGEETQYF. The CDR3 nucleotides are TGTGCCAGCAGCAATACAGGGGGCGAAGAGACCCAGTACTTC. Looking up the rest from reference TRBV7-7 and TRBJ2-5 gives the full variable domain: GAGVSQSPRYKVTKRGQDVTLRCDPISSHATLYWYQQALGQGPEFLTYFNYEAQPDKSGLPSDRFSAERPEGSISTLTIQRTEQRDSAMYRCASSNTGGEETQYFGPGTRLLVL.